These 22 T cell receptor beta chains were all obtained from the same sample, sequenced in a study of T cells in Graves' hyperthyroidism and ophthalmopathy. The investigators amplified TCR beta CDR3 regions from RNA transcripts. Researchers ran a first-round RT-PCR on the TCR CDR3 using the HTBI primer set. From the multiplex PCR reads, TCRdb called clonotypes with MiXCR, one entry per CDR3 protein. Of 250,000 to 350,000 distinct CDR3 sequences detected, around 16% appear once; the ten largest clones hold roughly a third. Sequenced sample: blood. These receptors all stem from a man aged 30 to 45 with Graves' hyperthyroidism.

This clonotype was seen ten or more times. V and J are TRBV11-2 and TRBJ2-2; TRBD1 matches at 11 bases. J gave up 6 bases and V 7 bases, and 16 bases lay outside the gene matches. There are 18 residues in the CDR3. CDR1 is SGHAT and CDR2 is FQNNGV in the germline V gene. The CDR3 sequence is CASIPGQGVRSYAGELFF. CDR3 DNA: TGTGCCAGCATCCCGGGACAGGGGGTTCGTAGCTACGCCGGGGAGCTGTTTTTT.

At least ten counts were recorded for this clonotype. The genes are TRBV6-1 and TRBJ2-3, with a tentative D call TRBD1 (6 bases). CDR3 length: 14 amino acids. Germline CDR1 is MNHNS and CDR2 is SASEGT. The ends were cut back, 3 bases at V and 4 bases at J, with 11 bases in the middle. CDR3 loop: CASSEGRGSDTQYF. For the CDR3, the DNA is TGTGCCAGCAGTGAGGGCAGGGGCTCAGATACGCAGTATTTT.

Many counts were recorded for this clonotype. CDR3 loop: CASSFVGVEETQYF. CDR3 in DNA: TGTGCCAGCAGTTTTGTGGGAGTCGAGGAGACCCAGTACTTC. This chain joins TRBV12-3 or TRBV12-4 and TRBJ2-5; D might be TRBD2 (5 bases). V gave up 3 bases and J gave up 5 bases, with 13 bases separating them. CDR3 size: 14 residues.

This clonotype showed up many times. This chain connects TRBV28 to TRBJ1-1; D gene uncertain. V lost 10 bases to trimming and J lost 5 bases, with 20 bases between them. This CDR3 comprises 14 residues. Germline CDR1 reads MDHEN; CDR2 reads SYDVKM. CDR3 loop: CATLSGVVQTEAFF. The CDR3 nucleotides read TGTGCCACCCTATCCGGAGTCGTTCAAACTGAAGCTTTCTTT.

This clonotype was counted at least ten times. The chain joins TRBV20-1 to TRBJ1-5, with 9 bases identical to TRBD1. The CDR3 sequence is 16 residues long. The J segment lost 6 bases and the V segment lost 3 bases, leaving 12 bases of the junction unmatched. Germline lookup yields CDR1 DFQATT and CDR2 SNEGSKA (reference sequence). In DNA form, the CDR3 reads TGCAGTGCTAGCGACGGTGGGGGACAGGGTAGTCAGCCCCAGCATTTT. It yields the protein CSASDGGGQGSQPQHF.

This clonotype was seen a few times. The V and J genes are TRBV5-6 and TRBJ2-7; D is uncertain. V dropped 4 bases and J dropped 4 bases, with 15 bases sitting between them. The CDR3 covers 14 residues. The germline CDR1 and CDR2 sequences are SGHDT and YYEEEE. CDR3 DNA sequence: TGTGCCAGCAGCCCCCGAAAAGCTTCGTACGAGCAGTACTTC. Amino acids: CASSPRKASYEQYF.

The CDR3 sequence is CASSLDGRVEQYF. CDR3 in DNA: TGTGCCAGCAGCTTGGATGGCCGGGTGGAGCAGTACTTC. The chain has TRBV5-4 and TRBJ2-7; D is uncertain. From germline, CDR1 is SGHNT and CDR2 YYREEE (reference sequence). The CDR3 spans 13 residues. V lost 0 bases and J lost 7, with 11 bases in between.

The V call is TRBV3-1, the J call TRBJ2-7; 10 bases are a match to TRBD1. After removal of 5 bases from V and 2 bases from J, the junction contained 12 bases not matched to a gene. CDR3 size: 17 residues. The germline V gene encodes CDR1 LGHDT and CDR2 YNNKEL (reference sequence). DNA of the CDR3: TGTGCCAGCAGCGCGCCGGGACAGGGGAGGCTTGCCTACGAGCAGTACTTC. Translated: CASSAPGQGRLAYEQYF.

The chain employs TRBV3-1 and TRBJ2-6, with D possibly TRBD1 on 6 matching bases. The V and J ends lost 6 bases and 1 base respectively, with 10 bases between them. The CDR3 runs to 15 residues. Germline V gene lookup returns CDR1 LGHDT and CDR2 YNNKEL (reference sequence). The CDR3 nucleotides are TGTGCCAGCAGACAGGGCCGATCTGGGGCCAACGTCCTGACTTTC. Encoded protein: CASRQGRSGANVLTF.

J is TRBJ2-7 and V is TRBV5-1, with 7 bases identical to TRBD1. This CDR3 comprises 15 residues. J was trimmed by 3 bases and V by 4 bases; bases with no gene match: 10. The germline V gene encodes CDR1 SGHRS and CDR2 YFSETQ. The CDR3 nucleotides read TGCGCCAGCAGCATACTGGACAGGACATTCTACGAGCAGTACTTC. This translates into CASSILDRTFYEQYF.

This clonotype has only a few counts. The genes are TRBV29-1 and TRBJ2-1; TRBD2 agrees at 8 bases. The ends lost 2 bases at V and 6 bases at J; junction bases unmatched: 9. Germline values: CDR1 SQVTM, CDR2 ANQGSEA. This CDR3 spans 15 amino acids. The DNA of the CDR3 is TGCAGCGTTGAATCTGGGCGGGAGGTCTCCAATGAGCAGTTCTTC. The encoded protein is CSVESGREVSNEQFF.

The table lists this clonotype with a few counts. The chain combines TRBV5-5 with TRBJ2-4; D unresolved. Trimming took off 0 bases at V and 8 bases at J, with 15 bases between the two ends. Germline CDR1 reads SGHKS; CDR2 reads YYEKEE (reference sequence). This CDR3 spans 15 amino acids. CDR3 bases: TGTGCCAGCAGCTTGGGCGGTCTTGTCTGGGACATTCAGTACTTC. It translates to CASSLGGLVWDIQYF.

The chain is built from TRBV10-3 and TRBJ1-2, with D perhaps TRBD1 (5 bases). Trimming removed 1 base from V and 8 bases from J, with 17 bases in between. From germline, CDR1 is ENHRY and CDR2 SYGVKD. The CDR3 runs to 15 residues. The CDR3 reads CAISEFAGNTEGYTF. DNA of the CDR3: TGTGCCATCAGTGAGTTCGCAGGGAACACAGAAGGCTACACCTTC.

This clonotype was counted at least ten times. CDR3 sequence (DNA): TGTGCCTGGAGTGTAAACGGTCCGGGCCGTTTGGATGAGCAGTTCTTC. Protein product: CAWSVNGPGRLDEQFF. The V call is TRBV30, the J call TRBJ2-1; D gene ambiguous. The germline V gene has CDR1 GTSNPN and CDR2 SVGIG (reference sequence). The CDR3 length is 16 residues. Trimming left V 0 bases short and J 8 bases short, with 20 bases between.

This clonotype was picked up many times. The J gene is TRBJ1-1, the V gene TRBV12-3 or TRBV12-4; possibly TRBD1 for D (5 bases). With 6 bases removed from V and 5 bases from J, the gap between germline ends came to 10 bases. This CDR3 has 12 amino acids. CDR3 DNA sequence: TGTGCCAGCAGGGACACAGAGACTGAAGCTTTCTTT. Its protein is CASRDTETEAFF.

The chain is built from TRBV6-1 and TRBJ2-1; the match to TRBD2 covers 11 bases. The CDR3 consists of 14 residues. Germline lookup yields CDR1 MNHNS and CDR2 SASEGT. V was pared by 6 bases and J by 10 bases, with 8 bases of the junction left unmatched. The CDR3 protein is CASSSLAGEREQFF. CDR3 coding DNA: TGTGCCAGCAGCTCACTAGCGGGGGAGAGGGAGCAGTTCTTC.

The V call is TRBV24-1, the J call TRBJ2-2; 7 bases align to TRBD1. This CDR3 region has 14 residues. Germline V CDR1 and CDR2: KGHDR, SFDVKD. The trim removed 6 bases at V and 5 bases at J, leaving 5 bases unmatched. Here the CDR3 DNA reads TGTGCCACCAGTCGACAGGGAAGGACCGGGGAGCTGTTTTTT. Amino acids: CATSRQGRTGELFF.

This clonotype was counted a few times. The rearrangement links TRBV30 to TRBJ2-5; D is unclear. CDR1 is GTSNPN and CDR2 is SVGIG in the germline V gene (reference sequence). CDR3 size: 20 residues. The V end lost 0 bases, the J end lost 3 bases, and 29 bases lay between the germline ends. The DNA of the CDR3 is TGTGCCTGGAGTGTACCACCCCGCACCGTTCTCCAACTAAAGGAAGAGACCCAGTACTTC. Amino acids: CAWSVPPRTVLQLKEETQYF.

The rearrangement uses TRBV5-6 and TRBJ2-1; D may be TRBD1 (6 bases). The CDR3 runs 16 residues. Trimming took off 3 bases at V and 8 bases at J, with 21 bases between the two ends. CDR1 and CDR2 from the germline V gene are SGHDT and YYEEEE. The CDR3 sequence is CASSSATIRTVDEQFF. The CDR3 region has the DNA TGTGCCAGCAGCTCAGCAACCATCCGGACAGTCGATGAGCAGTTCTTC.

This clonotype turned up a few times. The chain recombines TRBV20-1 with TRBJ2-5, with D unclear. Per the germline V gene, CDR1 is DFQATT and CDR2 is SNEGSKA (reference sequence). The CDR3 is made up of 13 amino acids. V lost 5 bases and J lost 5, with 15 bases in between. This CDR3 reads CSAFHDSWETQYF. The CDR3 region has the DNA TGCAGTGCTTTTCATGACTCGTGGGAGACCCAGTACTTC.

The table lists this clonotype with a few counts. The chain couples TRBV14 to TRBJ2-5, with D unresolved. The V gene lost 8 bases and the J gene lost 5 bases, with 15 bases spanning the gap. The CDR3 is 13 amino acids. CDR1 is SGHDN and CDR2 is FVKESK in the germline V gene. CDR3 amino acids: CASRRRPLETQYF. CDR3 nucleotides: TGTGCCAGCCGCCGCCGGCCCCTGGAGACCCAGTACTTC. Full variable domain (rest looked up from reference TRBV14 and TRBJ2-5): EAGVTQFPSHSVIEKGQTVTLRCDPISGHDNLYWYRRVMGKEIKFLLHFVKESKQDESGMPNNRFLAERTGGTYSTLKVQPAELEDSGVYFCASRRRPLETQYFGPGTRLLVL.

Regarding this clonotype: Given a much more abundant clone one base away, this may be a read error. This rearrangement joins TRBV20-1 to TRBJ2-1; D remains unclear. Germline V gene sequence: CDR1 DFQATT, CDR2 SNEGSKA (reference sequence). The CDR3 loop spans 16 amino acids. Here the CDR3 DNA reads TGCAGTGCTAGAGTTGCGTCCCTAAGCTCCTACGATGAGCAGTTCTTC. Translating gives CSARVASLSSYDEQFF.